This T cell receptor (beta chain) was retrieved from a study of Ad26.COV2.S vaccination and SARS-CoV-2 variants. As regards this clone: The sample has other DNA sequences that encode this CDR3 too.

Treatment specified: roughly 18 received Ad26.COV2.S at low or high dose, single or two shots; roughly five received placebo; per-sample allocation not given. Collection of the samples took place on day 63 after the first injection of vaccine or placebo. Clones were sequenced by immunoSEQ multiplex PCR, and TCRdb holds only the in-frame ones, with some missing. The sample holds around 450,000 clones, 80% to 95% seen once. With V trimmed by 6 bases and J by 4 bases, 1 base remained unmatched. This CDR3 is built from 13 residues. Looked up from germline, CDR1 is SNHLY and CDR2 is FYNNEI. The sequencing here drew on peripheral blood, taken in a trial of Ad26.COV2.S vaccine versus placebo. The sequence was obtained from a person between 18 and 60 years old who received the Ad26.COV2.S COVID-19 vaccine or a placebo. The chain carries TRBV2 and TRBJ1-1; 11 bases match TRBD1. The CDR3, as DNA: TGTGCCAGCAGGGGACAGGGGGGCACTGAAGCTTTCTTT. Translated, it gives CASRGQGGTEAFF.